The 2 T cell receptor beta chains presented below share a single source sample, sequenced in a study of T cell responses to AZD1222 COVID-19 vaccine. The protocol was immunoSEQ multiplex PCR, while the TCRdb copy is restricted to in-frame clones and leaves out a portion. The repertoire has about 120,000 clones, 92% of them found once; the top ten carry 13% to 15%. The sequenced sample was peripheral blood, obtained on day 0 of AZD1222 vaccination. The receptors come from an adult in good health.

The chain combines TRBV12-3 or TRBV12-4 with TRBJ1-6, with TRBD1 as a possible D gene (5 bases). The CDR3 has 13 amino acids. V gave up 6 bases and J gave up 9 bases, with 12 bases separating them. DNA for the CDR3: TGTGCCAGCAGCGGACACTGGGGTTCACCCCTCCACTTT. Translated, it gives CASSGHWGSPLHF.

The J gene is TRBJ2-7, the V gene TRBV6-5, with 8 bases lining up with TRBD1. The germline gives CDR1 MNHEY, CDR2 SVGAGI. The ends lost 6 bases at V and 2 bases at J; junction bases unmatched: 6. The CDR3 has 14 residues. CDR3 protein: CASRWTGSPYEQYF. CDR3 nucleotide sequence: TGTGCCAGCAGATGGACAGGGAGCCCCTACGAGCAGTACTTC.